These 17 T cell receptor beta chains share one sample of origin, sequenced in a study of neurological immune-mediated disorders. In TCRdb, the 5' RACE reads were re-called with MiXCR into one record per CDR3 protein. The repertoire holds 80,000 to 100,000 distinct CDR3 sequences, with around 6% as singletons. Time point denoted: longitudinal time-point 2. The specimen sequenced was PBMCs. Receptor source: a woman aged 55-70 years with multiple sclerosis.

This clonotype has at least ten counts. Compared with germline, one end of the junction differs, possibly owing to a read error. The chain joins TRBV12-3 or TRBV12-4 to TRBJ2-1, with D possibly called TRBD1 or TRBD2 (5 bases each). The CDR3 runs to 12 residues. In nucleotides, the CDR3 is TGTGCCAGCAGTTTAGCGGAGAAGGGGAGCGCCTTC. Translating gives CASSLAEKGSAF.

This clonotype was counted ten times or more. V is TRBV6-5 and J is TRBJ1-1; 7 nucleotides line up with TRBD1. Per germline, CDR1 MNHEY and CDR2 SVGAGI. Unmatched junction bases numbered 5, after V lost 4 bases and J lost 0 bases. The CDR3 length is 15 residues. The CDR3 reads CASSFGDRMNTEAFF. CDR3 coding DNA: TGTGCCAGCAGTTTCGGGGACAGAATGAACACTGAAGCTTTCTTT.

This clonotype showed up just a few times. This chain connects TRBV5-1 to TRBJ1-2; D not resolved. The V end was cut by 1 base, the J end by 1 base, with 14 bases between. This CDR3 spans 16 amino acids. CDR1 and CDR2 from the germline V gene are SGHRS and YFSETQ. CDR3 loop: CASSLRVAPGNYGYTF. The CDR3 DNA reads TGCGCCAGCAGCTTGCGAGTAGCCCCGGGTAACTATGGCTACACCTTC.

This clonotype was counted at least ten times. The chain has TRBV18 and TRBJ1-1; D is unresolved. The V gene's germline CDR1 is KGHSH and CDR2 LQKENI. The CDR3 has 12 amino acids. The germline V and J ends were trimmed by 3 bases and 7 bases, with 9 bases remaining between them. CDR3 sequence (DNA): TGTGCCAGCTCACCCCAGACAAATGAAGCTTTCTTT. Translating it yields CASSPQTNEAFF.

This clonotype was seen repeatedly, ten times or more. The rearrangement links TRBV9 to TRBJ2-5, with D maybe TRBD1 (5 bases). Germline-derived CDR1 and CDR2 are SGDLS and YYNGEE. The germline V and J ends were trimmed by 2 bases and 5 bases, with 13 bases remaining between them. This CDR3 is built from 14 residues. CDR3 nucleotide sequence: TGTGCCAGCAGCGTTCTCGACAGAATGGAGACCCAGTACTTC. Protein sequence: CASSVLDRMETQYF.

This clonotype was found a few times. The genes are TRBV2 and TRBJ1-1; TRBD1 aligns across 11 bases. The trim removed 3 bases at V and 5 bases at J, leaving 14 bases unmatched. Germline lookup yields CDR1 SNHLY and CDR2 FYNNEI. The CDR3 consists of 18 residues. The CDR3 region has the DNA TGTGCCAGCAGTGAGAAAAGGACAGGGGGCAAGATAAGAACTGAAGCTTTCTTT. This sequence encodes CASSEKRTGGKIRTEAFF.

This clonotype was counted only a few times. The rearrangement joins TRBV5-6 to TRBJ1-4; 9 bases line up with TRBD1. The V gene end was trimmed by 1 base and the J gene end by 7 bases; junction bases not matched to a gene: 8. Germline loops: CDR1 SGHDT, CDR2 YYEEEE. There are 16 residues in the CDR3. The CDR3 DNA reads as TGTGCCAGCAGCTTGTCGCCGGGACAGGGTGGTGAAAAACTGTTTTTT. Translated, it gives CASSLSPGQGGEKLFF.

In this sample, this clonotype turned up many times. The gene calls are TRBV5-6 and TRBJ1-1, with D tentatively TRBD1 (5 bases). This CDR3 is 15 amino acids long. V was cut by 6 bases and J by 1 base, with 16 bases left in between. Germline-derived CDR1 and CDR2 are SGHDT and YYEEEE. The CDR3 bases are TGTGCCAGCACAAAGGGGCCTCCTACGAACACTGAAGCTTTCTTT. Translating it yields CASTKGPPTNTEAFF.

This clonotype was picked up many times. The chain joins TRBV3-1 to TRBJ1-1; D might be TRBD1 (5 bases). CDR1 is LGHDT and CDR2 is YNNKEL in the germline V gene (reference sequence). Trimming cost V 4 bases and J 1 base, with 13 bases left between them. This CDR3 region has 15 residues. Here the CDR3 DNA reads TGTGCCAGCAGCCTGAGAGCAGGGCAGAACACTGAAGCTTTCTTT. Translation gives CASSLRAGQNTEAFF.

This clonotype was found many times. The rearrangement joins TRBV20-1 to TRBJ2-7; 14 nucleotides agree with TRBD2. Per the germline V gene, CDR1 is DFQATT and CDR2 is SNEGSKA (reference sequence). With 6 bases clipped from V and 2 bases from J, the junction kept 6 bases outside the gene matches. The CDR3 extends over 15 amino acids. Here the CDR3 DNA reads TGCAGTGCCCACCGGGGACTAGCGGGGGCCTACGAGCAGTACTTC. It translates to CSAHRGLAGAYEQYF.

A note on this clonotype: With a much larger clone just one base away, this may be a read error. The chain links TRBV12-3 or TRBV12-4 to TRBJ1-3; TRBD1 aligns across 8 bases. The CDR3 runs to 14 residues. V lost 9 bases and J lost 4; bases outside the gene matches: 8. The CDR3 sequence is CARSPTGAGNTIYF. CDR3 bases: TGTGCCAGAAGTCCGACAGGGGCGGGAAACACCATATATTTT.

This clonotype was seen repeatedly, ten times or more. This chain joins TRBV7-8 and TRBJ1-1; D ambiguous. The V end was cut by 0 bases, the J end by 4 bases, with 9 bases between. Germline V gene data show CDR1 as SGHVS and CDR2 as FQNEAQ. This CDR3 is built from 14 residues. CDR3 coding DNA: TGTGCCAGCAGCTTAGCCGCAGCGGGCACTGAAGCTTTCTTT. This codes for CASSLAAAGTEAFF.

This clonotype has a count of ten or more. The CDR3 reads CASSTPPTPSIFTDTQYF. CDR3 in DNA: TGCGCCAGCAGCACCCCACCCACCCCTAGCATATTTACAGATACGCAGTATTTT. The chain carries TRBV4-1 and TRBJ2-3, with a possible D match to TRBD2 (5 bases). V shed 5 bases and J shed 3 bases, with 24 bases lying between them. Germline V CDR1 and CDR2: MGHRA, YSYEKL. The CDR3 covers 18 residues.

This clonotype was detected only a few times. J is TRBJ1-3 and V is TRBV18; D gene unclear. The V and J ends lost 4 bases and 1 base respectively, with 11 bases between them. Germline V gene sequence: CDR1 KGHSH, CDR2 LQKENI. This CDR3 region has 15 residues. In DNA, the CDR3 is TGTGCCAGCTCACTCGAGGGTCGGTCTGGAAACACCATATATTTT. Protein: CASSLEGRSGNTIYF.

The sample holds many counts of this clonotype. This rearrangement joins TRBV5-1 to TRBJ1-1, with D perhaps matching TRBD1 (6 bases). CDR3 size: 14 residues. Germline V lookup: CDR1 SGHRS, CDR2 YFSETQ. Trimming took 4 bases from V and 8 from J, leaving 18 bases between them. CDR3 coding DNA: TGCGCCAGCAGCCATACGAGTAGGGGGAGGGAAGCTTTCTTT. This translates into CASSHTSRGREAFF.

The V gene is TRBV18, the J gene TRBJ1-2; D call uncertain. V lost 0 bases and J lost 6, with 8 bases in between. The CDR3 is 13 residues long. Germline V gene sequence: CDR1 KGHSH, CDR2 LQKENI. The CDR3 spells CASSPPTHDGYTF. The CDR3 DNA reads TGTGCCAGCTCACCACCAACCCATGATGGCTACACCTTC.

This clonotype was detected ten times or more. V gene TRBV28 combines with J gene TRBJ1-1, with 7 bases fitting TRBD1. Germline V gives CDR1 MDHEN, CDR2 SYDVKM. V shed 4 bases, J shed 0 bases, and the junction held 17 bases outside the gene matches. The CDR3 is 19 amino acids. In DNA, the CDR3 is TGTGCCAGCAGTTCCAGCACAGGGGCCTCGGGGGTATTGAACACTGAAGCTTTCTTT. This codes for CASSSSTGASGVLNTEAFF.